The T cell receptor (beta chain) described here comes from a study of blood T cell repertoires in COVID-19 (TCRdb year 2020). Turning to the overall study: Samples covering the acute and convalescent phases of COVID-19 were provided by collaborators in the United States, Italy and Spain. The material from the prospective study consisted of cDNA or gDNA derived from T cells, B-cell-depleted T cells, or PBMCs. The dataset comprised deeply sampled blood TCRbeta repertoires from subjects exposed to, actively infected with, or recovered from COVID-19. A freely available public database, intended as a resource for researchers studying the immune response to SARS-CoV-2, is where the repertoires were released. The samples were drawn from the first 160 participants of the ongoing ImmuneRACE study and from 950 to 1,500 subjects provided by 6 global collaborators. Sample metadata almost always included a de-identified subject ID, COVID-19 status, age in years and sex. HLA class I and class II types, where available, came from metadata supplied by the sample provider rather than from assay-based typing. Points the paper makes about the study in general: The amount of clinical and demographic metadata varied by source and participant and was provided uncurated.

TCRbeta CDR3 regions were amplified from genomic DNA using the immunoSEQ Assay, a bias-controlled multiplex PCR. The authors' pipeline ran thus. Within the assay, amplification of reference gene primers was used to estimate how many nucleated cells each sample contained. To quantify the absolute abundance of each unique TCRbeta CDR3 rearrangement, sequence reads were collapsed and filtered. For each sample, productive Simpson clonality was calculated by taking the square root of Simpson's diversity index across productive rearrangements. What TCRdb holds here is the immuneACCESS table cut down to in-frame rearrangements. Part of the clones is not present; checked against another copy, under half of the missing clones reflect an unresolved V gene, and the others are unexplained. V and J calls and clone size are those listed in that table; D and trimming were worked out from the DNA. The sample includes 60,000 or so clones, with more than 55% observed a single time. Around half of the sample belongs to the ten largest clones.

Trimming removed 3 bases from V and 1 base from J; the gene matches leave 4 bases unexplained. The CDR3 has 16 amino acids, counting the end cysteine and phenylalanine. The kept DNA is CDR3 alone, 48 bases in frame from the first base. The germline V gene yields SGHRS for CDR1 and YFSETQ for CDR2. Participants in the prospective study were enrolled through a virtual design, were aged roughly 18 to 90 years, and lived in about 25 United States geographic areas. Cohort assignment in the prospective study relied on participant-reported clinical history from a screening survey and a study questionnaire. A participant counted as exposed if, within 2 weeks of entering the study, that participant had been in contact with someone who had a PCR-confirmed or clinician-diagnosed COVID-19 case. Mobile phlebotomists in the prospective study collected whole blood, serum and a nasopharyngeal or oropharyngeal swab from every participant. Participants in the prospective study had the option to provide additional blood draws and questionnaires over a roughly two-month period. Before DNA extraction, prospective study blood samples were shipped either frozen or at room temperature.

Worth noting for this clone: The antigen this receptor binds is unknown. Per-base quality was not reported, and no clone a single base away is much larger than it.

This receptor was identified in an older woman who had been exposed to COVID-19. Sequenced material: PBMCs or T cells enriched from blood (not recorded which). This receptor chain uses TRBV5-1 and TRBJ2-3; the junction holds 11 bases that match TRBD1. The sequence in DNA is TGCGCCAGCAGCTACCGGACAGGGGGCGGCACAGATACGCAGTATTTT. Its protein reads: CASSYRTGGGTDTQYF.